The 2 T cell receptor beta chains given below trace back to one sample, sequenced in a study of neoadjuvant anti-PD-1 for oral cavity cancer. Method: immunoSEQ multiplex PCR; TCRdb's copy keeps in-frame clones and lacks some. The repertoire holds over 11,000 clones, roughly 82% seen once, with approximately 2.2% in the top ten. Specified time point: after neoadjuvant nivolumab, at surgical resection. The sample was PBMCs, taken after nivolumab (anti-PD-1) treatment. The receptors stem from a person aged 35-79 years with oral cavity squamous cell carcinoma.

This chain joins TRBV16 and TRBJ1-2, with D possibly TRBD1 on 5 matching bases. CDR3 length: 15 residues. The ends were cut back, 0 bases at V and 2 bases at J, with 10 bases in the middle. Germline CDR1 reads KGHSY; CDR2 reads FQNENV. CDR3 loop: CASSQSPGSNYGYTF. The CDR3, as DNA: TGTGCCAGCAGCCAATCACCAGGGTCGAACTATGGCTACACCTTC.

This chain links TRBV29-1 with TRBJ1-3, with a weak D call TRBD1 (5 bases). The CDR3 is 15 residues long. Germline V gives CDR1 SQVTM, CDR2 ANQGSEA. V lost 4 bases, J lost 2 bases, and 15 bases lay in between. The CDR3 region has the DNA TGCAGCGTTGGCCCATTGGGGGGGGCTGGAAACACCATATATTTT. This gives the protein CSVGPLGGAGNTIYF. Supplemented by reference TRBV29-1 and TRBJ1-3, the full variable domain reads SAVISQKPSRDICQRGTSLTIQCQVDSQVTMMFWYRQQPGQSLTLIATANQGSEATYESGFVIDKFPISRPNLTFSTLTVSNMSPEDSSIYLCSVGPLGGAGNTIYFGEGSWLTVV.